The TCR beta chain under discussion was sequenced for a study of blood T cell repertoires in COVID-19. This CDR3 region has 13 residues. Looked up from germline, CDR1 is LGHDT and CDR2 is YNNKEL (reference sequence). The germline V and J ends were trimmed by 3 bases and 0 bases, with 3 bases remaining between them. Using immunoSEQ multiplex PCR, the repertoire was profiled, and TCRdb retains in-frame clones only, with some absent. Among 100,000 or so clones listed, approximately 91% were seen once. This receptor was taken from a woman aged 55-69 years with acute or convalescent COVID-19. Sequenced sample: peripheral blood. The chain employs TRBV3-1 (or the pseudogene TRBV3-2) and TRBJ1-5; D call uncertain. CDR3 in DNA: TGTGCCAGCAGCCACAATAGCAATCAGCCCCAGCATTTT. It codes for CASSHNSNQPQHF.